Listed here is a single T cell receptor beta chain. The target antigen is unknown. TCRdb re-called the 5' RACE reads through MiXCR, storing one row per CDR3 protein. The sample carries fewer than 500,000 distinct CDR3 sequences, 15% to 20% recorded once. V lost 6 bases to trimming and J lost 3 bases, with 18 bases between them. CDR1 and CDR2 (germline): SGHTA, FQGNSA. CDR3 length: 16 residues. These data originate in a study of T cells after yellow fever vaccination. Whole-study context: Low-cell-number fractions underwent preparation using SMART-Seq v4 Ultra Low Input.

Study observations and caveats: Although most clonotypes did not, a small share appeared in both CD4 and CD8 compartments. Bulk-population clonotypes that are abundant could appear as contaminants in FACS-sorted repertoires. In post-booster samples, most primary-vaccination clones reappeared (about 95% CD4, nearly 90% CD8).

The rearrangement links TRBV7-2 to TRBJ1-3; D possibly corresponds to TRBD1 (5 bases). The material sequenced was PBMCs, taken before the yellow fever booster vaccination. This clonotype was obtained from a man aged 18 to 29 who received the YFV17D yellow fever vaccine. The CDR3 reads CASRRQTEYGGNTIYF. The CDR3 DNA is TGTGCCAGCAGGCGACAGACCGAATATGGTGGAAACACCATATATTTT.